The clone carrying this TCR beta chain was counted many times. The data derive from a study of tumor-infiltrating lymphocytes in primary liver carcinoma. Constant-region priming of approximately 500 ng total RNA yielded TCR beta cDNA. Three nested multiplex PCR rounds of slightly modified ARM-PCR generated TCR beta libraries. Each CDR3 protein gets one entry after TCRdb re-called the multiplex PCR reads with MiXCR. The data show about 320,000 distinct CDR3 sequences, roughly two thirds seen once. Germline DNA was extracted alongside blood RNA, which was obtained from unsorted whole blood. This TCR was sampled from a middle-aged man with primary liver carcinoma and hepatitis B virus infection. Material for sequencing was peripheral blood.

DNA of the CDR3: TGCAGCGTTGTCGCGGACTATGGCTACACCTTC. Its translation: CSVVADYGYTF. This chain uses TRBV29-1 with TRBJ1-2; D unresolved. The V end lost 4 bases, the J end lost 3 bases, and 6 bases lay between the germline ends. This CDR3 is 11 amino acids long. The germline V gene encodes CDR1 SQVTM and CDR2 ANQGSEA.